The sequence of this T cell receptor beta chain was determined in a study of blood T cell repertoires in COVID-19. Study-level information: COVID-19 samples from acute and convalescent phases originated in the United States, Italy and Spain. From T cells, B-cell-depleted T cells, or PBMCs came the material, which was cDNA or gDNA.

The CDR3 covers 16 residues. J lost 1 base, V lost 6 bases, and 6 bases had no gene match. Germline CDR1 is MRHNA and CDR2 is SNTAGT. Study processing details: Reference gene primer amplification gave nucleated cell count estimates. The table came from immunoSEQ multiplex PCR; TCRdb's copy has only in-frame clones and leaves some out. D and trimming were read from the DNA, whereas the V and J calls and clone size are those reported in that table. The sample lists some 140,000 clones, 78% occurring once. The TCR sequence derives from a man older than 75 with acute or convalescent COVID-19. Sequencing input: peripheral blood. The rearrangement uses TRBV6-4 and TRBJ1-2, with 12 positions matching TRBD1. CDR3 loop: CASSAGTGGGNYGYTF. CDR3 sequence (DNA): TGTGCCAGCAGCGCTGGGACAGGGGGCGGTAACTATGGCTACACCTTC.